This T cell receptor (beta chain) was captured by sequencing in a study of T cell changes during pregnancy in multiple sclerosis. Clones were sequenced by immunoSEQ multiplex PCR, and TCRdb holds only the in-frame ones, with some missing. This table holds about 80,000 clones, roughly nine tenths found once. Germline assignment: CDR1 SQVTM and CDR2 ANQGSEA. There are 11 residues in the CDR3. V shed 4 bases and J shed 4 bases, with 8 bases lying between them. Source: peripheral blood, taken before pregnancy. The receptor comes from a female donor with multiple sclerosis, enrolled in a pregnancy study. V gene TRBV29-1 combines with J gene TRBJ2-7; D is undetermined. CDR3 residues: CSVVKSYEQYF. The DNA of the CDR3 is TGCAGCGTTGTAAAATCTTACGAGCAGTACTTC.